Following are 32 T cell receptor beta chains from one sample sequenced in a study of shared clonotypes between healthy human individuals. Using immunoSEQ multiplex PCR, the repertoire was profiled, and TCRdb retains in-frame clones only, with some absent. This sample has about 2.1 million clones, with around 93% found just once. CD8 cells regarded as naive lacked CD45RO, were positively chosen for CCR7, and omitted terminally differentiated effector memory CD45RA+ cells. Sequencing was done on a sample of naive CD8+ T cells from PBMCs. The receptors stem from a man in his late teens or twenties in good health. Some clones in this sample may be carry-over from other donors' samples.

The CDR3 coding sequence is TGTGCCAGCAGTTTGGTTGAAAGTTTATCCTACGAGCAGTACTTC. It specifies CASSLVESLSYEQYF. V is TRBV28 and J is TRBJ2-7; D is unresolved. Germline CDR1 reads MDHEN; CDR2 reads SYDVKM. V shed 3 bases and J shed 1 base, with 13 bases lying between them. The CDR3 totals 15 residues.

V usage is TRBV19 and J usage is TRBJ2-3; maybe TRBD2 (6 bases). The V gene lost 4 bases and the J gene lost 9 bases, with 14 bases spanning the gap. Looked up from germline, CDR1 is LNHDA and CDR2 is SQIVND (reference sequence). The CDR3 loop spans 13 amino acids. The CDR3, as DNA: TGTGCCAGTAGTAGCGGACTATCTGTCACGCAGTATTTT. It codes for CASSSGLSVTQYF.

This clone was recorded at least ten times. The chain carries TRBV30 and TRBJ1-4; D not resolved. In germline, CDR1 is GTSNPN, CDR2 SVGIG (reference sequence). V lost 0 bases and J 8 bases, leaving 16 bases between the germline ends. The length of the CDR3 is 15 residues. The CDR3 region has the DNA TGTGCCTGGAGTGTAATCACAGCGGCTTCGGAAAAACTGTTTTTT. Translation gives CAWSVITAASEKLFF.

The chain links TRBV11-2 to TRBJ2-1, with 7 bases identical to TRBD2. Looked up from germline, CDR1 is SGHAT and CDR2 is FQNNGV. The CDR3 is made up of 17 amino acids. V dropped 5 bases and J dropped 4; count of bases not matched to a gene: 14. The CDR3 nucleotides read TGTGCCAGCAGCAACCGGACCCGGGACTACCGATACAATGAGCAGTTCTTC. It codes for CASSNRTRDYRYNEQFF.

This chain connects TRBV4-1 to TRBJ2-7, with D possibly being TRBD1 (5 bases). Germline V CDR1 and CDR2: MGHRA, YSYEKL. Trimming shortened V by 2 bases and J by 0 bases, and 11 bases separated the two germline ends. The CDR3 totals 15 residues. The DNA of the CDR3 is TGCGCCAGCAGCCAACCAGGGCATAGCTCCTACGAGCAGTACTTC. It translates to CASSQPGHSSYEQYF.

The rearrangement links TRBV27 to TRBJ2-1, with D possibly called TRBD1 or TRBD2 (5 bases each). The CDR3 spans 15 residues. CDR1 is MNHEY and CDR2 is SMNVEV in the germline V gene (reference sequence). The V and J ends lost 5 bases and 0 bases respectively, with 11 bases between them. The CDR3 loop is CASSGGHPSYNEQFF. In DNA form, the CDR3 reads TGTGCCAGCAGTGGAGGACACCCCTCCTACAATGAGCAGTTCTTC.

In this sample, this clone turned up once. CDR3 protein: CASSALGQPYNEQFF. The CDR3, as DNA: TGTGCCAGCAGCGCATTGGGACAGCCCTACAATGAGCAGTTCTTC. The chain uses TRBV9 and TRBJ2-1, with 7 bases aligning to TRBD1. Germline CDR1 reads SGDLS; CDR2 reads YYNGEE. V was clipped by 3 bases and J by 2 bases; unmatched bases: 5. CDR3 length equals 15 residues.

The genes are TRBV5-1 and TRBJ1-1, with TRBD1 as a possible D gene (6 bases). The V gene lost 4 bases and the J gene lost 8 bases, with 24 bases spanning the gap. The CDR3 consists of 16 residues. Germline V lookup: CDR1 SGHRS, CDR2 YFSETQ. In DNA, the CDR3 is TGCGCCAGCAGCCCACAACCTTCCGGGACAAACCACGAAGCTTTCTTT. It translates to CASSPQPSGTNHEAFF.

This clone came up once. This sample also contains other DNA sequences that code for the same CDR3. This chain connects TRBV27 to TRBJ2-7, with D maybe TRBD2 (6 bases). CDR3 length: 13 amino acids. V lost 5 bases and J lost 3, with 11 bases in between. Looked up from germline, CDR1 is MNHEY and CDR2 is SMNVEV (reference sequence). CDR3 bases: TGTGCCAGCAGTCCACGACTAGGCTACGAGCAGTACTTC. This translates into CASSPRLGYEQYF.

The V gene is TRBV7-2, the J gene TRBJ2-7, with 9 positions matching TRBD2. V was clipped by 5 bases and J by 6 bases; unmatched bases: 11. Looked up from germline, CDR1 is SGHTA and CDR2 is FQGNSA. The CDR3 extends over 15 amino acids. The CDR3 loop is CASSPSGNPTREQYF. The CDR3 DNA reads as TGTGCCAGCAGCCCTAGCGGGAACCCGACCCGCGAGCAGTACTTC. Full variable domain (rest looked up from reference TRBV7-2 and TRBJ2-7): GAGVSQSPSNKVTEKGKDVELRCDPISGHTALYWYRQSLGQGLEFLIYFQGNSAPDKSGLPSDRFSAERTGGSVSTLTIQRTQQEDSAVYLCASSPSGNPTREQYFGPGTRLTVT.

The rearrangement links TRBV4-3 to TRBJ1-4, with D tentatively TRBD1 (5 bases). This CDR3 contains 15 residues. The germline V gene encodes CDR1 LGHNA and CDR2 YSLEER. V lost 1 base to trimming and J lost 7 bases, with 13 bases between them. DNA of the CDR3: TGCGCCAGCAGCCAAGCAAGGGGTGGAAGTGAAAAACTGTTTTTT. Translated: CASSQARGGSEKLFF.

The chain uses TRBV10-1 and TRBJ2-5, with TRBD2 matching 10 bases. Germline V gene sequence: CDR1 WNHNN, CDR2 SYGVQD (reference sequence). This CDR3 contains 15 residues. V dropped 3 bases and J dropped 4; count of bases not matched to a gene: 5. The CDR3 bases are TGCGCCAGCAGTGACCTAGCGGGAGATCCAGAGACCCAGTACTTC. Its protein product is CASSDLAGDPETQYF.

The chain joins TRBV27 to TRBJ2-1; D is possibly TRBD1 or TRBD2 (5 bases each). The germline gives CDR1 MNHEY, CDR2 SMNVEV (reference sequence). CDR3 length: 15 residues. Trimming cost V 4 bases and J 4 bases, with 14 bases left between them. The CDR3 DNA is TGTGCCAGCAGTTGGGGCGGGCCGGGGTACAATGAGCAGTTCTTC. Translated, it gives CASSWGGPGYNEQFF.

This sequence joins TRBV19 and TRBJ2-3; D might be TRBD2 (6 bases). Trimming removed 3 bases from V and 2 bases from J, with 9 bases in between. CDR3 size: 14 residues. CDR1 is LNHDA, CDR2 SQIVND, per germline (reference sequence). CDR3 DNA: TGTGCCAGTAGTATTCGGGACTTCACAGATACGCAGTATTTT. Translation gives CASSIRDFTDTQYF. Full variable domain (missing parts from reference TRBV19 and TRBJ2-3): DGGITQSPKYLFRKEGQNVTLSCEQNLNHDAMYWYRQDPGQGLRLIYYSQIVNDFQKGDIAEGYSVSREKKESFPLTVTSAQKNPTAFYLCASSIRDFTDTQYFGPGTRLTVL.

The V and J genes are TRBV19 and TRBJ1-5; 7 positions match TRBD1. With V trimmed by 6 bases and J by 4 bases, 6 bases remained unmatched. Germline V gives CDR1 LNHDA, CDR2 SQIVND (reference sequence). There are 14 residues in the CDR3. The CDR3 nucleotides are TGTGCCAGTAGAAACCGGGACAGAAATCAGCCCCAGCATTTT. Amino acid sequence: CASRNRDRNQPQHF. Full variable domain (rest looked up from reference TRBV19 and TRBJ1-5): DGGITQSPKYLFRKEGQNVTLSCEQNLNHDAMYWYRQDPGQGLRLIYYSQIVNDFQKGDIAEGYSVSREKKESFPLTVTSAQKNPTAFYLCASRNRDRNQPQHFGDGTRLSIL.

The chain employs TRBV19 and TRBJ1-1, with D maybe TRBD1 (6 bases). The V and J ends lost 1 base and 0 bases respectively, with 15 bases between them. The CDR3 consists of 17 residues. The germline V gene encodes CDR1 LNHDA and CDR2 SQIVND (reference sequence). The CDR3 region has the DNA TGTGCCAGTAGTATAGTGGGGGGGCCGCAGATGAACACTGAAGCTTTCTTT. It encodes CASSIVGGPQMNTEAFF.

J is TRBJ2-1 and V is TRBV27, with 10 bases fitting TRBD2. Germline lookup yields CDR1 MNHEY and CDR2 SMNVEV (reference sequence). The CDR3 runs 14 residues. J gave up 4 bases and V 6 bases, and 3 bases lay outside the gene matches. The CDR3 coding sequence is TGTGCCAGCAGGGCTAGCGGGAGTTACAATGAGCAGTTCTTC. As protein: CASRASGSYNEQFF.

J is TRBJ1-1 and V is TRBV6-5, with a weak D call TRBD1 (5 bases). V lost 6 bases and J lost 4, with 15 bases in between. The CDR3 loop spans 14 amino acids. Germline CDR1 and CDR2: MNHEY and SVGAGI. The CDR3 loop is CASSPTPGGTEAFF. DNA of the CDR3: TGTGCCAGCAGCCCAACGCCGGGGGGCACTGAAGCTTTCTTT.

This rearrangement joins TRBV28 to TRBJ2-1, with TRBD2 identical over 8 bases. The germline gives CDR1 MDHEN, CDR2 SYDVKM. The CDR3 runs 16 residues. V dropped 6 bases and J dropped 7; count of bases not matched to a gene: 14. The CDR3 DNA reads TGTGCCAGCAGGGGGAGGAGCGGGAGTTTAGGGAATGAGCAGTTCTTC. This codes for CASRGRSGSLGNEQFF.

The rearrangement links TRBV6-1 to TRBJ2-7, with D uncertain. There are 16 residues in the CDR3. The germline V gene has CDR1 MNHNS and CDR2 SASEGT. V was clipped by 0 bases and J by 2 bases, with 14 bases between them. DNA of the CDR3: TGTGCCAGCAGTGAAGCGGCCGTCGGCGGCACCTACGAGCAGTACTTC. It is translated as CASSEAAVGGTYEQYF.

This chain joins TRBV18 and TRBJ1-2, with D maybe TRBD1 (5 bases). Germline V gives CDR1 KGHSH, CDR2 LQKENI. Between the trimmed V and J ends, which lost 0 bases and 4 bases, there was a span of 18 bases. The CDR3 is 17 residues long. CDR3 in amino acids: CASSPPGRINGSYGYTF. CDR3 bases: TGTGCCAGCTCACCACCGGGACGCATTAATGGTAGCTATGGCTACACCTTC.

CDR3 region: CAWSRDSYTGELFF. The CDR3, as DNA: TGTGCCTGGAGTCGGGACTCCTACACCGGGGAGCTGTTTTTT. V and J are TRBV30 and TRBJ2-2; tentative D call: TRBD2 (6 bases). V lost 2 bases and J 3 bases, leaving 10 bases between the germline ends. Looked up from germline, CDR1 is GTSNPN and CDR2 is SVGIG (reference sequence). This CDR3 has 14 residues.

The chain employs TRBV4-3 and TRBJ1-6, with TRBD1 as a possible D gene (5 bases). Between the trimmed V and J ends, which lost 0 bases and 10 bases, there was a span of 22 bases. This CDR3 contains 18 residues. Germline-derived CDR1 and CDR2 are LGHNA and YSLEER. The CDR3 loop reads CASSQELQGPWFGSPLHF. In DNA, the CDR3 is TGCGCCAGCAGCCAAGAACTGCAGGGACCCTGGTTTGGATCACCCCTCCACTTT.

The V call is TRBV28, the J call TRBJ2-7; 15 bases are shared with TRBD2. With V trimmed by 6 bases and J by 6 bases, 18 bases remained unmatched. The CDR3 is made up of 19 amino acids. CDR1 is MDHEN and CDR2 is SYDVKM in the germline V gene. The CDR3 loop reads CASSPLGTGTSGRFGEQYF. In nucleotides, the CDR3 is TGTGCCAGCAGCCCTCTTGGGACAGGGACTAGCGGGAGGTTCGGCGAGCAGTACTTC.

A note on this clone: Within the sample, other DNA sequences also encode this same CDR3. The CDR3 DNA sequence: TGTGCCAGCAGGGCTGGGGCCTACGAGCAGTACTTC. Translating it yields CASRAGAYEQYF. The chain links TRBV11-2 to TRBJ2-7; D is unresolved. The CDR3 extends over 12 amino acids. CDR1 and CDR2 from the germline V gene are SGHAT and FQNNGV. With 6 bases removed from V and 2 bases from J, the gap between germline ends came to 8 bases.

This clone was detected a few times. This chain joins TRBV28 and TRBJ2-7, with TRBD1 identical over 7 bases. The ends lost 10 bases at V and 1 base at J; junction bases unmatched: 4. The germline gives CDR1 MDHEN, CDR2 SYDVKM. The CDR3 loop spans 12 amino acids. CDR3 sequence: CAIEDRSYEQYF. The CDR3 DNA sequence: TGTGCCATCGAGGACAGGTCCTACGAGCAGTACTTC. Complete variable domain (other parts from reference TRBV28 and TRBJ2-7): DVKVTQSSRYLVKRTGEKVFLECVQDMDHENMFWYRQDPGLGLRLIYFSYDVKMKEKGDIPEGYSVSREKKERFSLILESASTNQTSMYLCAIEDRSYEQYFGPGTRLTVT.

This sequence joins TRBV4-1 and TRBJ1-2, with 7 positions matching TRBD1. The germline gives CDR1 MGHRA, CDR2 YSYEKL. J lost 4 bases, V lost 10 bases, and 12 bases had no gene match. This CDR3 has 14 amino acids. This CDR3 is CATSNRGTGYGYTF. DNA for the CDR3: TGCGCCACTTCCAACAGGGGTACGGGCTATGGCTACACCTTC.

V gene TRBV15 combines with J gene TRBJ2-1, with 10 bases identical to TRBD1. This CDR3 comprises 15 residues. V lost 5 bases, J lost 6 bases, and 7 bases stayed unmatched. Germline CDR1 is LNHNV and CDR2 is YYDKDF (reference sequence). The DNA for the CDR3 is TGTGCCACCAGCGTGACGAGACAGGGGGCCAATGAGCAGTTCTTC. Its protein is CATSVTRQGANEQFF. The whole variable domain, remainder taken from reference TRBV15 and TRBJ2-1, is DAMVIQNPRYQVTQFGKPVTLSCSQTLNHNVMYWYQQKSSQAPKLLFHYYDKDFNNEADTPDNFQSRRPNTSFCFLDIRSPGLGDTAMYLCATSVTRQGANEQFFGPGTRLTVL.

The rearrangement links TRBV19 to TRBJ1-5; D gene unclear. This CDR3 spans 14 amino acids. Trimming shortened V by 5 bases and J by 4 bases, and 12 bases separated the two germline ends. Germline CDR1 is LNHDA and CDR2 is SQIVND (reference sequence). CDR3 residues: CASSLEEPNQPQHF. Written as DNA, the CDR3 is TGTGCCAGTAGTCTTGAAGAACCTAATCAGCCCCAGCATTTT.

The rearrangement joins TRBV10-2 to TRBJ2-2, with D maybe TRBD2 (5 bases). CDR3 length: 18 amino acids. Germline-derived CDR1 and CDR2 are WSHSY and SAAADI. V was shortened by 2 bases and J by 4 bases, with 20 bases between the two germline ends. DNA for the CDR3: TGCGCCAGCAGTGAGCCCGGGGTAAGAGAGGAAAGCACCGGGGAGCTGTTTTTT. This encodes CASSEPGVREESTGELFF.

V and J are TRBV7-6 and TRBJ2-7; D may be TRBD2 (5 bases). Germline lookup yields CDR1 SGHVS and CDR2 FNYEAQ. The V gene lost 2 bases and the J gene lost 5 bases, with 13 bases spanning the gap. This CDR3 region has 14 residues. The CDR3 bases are TGTGCCAGCAGCTTATATCTTGCGGGCCACGAGCAGTACTTC. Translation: CASSLYLAGHEQYF.

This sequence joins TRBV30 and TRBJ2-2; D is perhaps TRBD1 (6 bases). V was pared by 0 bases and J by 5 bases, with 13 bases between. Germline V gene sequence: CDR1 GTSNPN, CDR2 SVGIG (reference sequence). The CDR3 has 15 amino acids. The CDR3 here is CAWSVLRTVTGELFF. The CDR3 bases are TGTGCCTGGAGTGTACTACGGACAGTGACCGGGGAGCTGTTTTTT. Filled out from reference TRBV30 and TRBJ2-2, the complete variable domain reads SQTIHQWPATLVQPVGSPLSLECTVEGTSNPNLYWYRQAAGRGLQLLFYSVGIGQISSEVPQNLSASRPQDRQFILSSKKLLLSDSGFYLCAWSVLRTVTGELFFGEGSRLTVL.